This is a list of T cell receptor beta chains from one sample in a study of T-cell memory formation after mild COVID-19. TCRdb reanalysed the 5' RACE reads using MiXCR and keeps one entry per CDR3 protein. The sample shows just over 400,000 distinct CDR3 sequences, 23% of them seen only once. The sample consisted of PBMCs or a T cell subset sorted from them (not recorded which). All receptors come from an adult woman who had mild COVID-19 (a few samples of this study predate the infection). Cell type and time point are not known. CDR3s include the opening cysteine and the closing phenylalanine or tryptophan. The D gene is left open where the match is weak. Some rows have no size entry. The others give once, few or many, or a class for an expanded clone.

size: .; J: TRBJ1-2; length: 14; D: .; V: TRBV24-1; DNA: TGTGCCACCAGTGATTTCCGACAGAGCTATGGCTACACCTTC; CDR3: CATSDFRQSYGYTF
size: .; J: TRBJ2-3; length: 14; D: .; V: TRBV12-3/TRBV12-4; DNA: TGTGCCAGCAGTTTAGGGCACCGCACAGATACGCAGTATTTT; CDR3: CASSLGHRTDTQYF
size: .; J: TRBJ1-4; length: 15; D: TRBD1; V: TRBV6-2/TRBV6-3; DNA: TGTGCCAGCAGTTACGGGCAGGGGGCCGATGAAAAACTGTTTTTT; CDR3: CASSYGQGADEKLFF
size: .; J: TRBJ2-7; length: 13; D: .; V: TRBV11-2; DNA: TGTGCCAGCAGCTTAGATTGGCACTACGAGCAGTACTTC; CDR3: CASSLDWHYEQYF
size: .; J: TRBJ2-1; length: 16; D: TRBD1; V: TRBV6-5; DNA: TGTGCCAGCAGTGGACAGGGGTCTGAGTCCTACAATGAGCAGTTCTTC; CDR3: CASSGQGSESYNEQFF
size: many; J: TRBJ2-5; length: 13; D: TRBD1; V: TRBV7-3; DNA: TGTGCCAGCAGCGTGGACAGGGAGGAGACCCAGTACTTC; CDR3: CASSVDREETQYF
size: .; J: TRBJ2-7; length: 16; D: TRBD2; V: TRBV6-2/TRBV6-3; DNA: TGTGCCAGCAGTTACTCAAAACTAGCGGGAGCTTTCGAGCAGTACTTC; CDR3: CASSYSKLAGAFEQYF
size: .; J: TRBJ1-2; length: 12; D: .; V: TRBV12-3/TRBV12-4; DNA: TGTGCCAGCAGTCCCCACCCCTATGGCTACACCTTC; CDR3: CASSPHPYGYTF
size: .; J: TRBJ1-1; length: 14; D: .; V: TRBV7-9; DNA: TGTGCCAGCAGCTCCCCCCAGAAGAACACTGAAGCTTTCTTT; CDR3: CASSSPQKNTEAFF
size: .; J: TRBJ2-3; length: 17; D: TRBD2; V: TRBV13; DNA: TGTGCCAGCTACCAAGTCGGCGGGAGAACTAGCACAGATACGCAGTATTTT; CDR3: CASYQVGGRTSTDTQYF
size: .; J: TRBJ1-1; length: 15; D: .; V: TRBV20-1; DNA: TGCAGTGCTAGGGTCCGTGCCCGGATGAACACTGAAGCCTTCTTT; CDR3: CSARVRARMNTEAFF
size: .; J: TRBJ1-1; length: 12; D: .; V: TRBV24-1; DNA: TGTGCCCCGCCCGACGGGAACACTGAAGCTTTCTTT; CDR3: CAPPDGNTEAFF
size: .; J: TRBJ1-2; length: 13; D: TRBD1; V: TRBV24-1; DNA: TGTGCCACCAGTGAATGGGACAGAGCTGGCTACACCTTC; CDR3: CATSEWDRAGYTF
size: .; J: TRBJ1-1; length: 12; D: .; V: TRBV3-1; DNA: TGTGCCAGCAGCCTCAACAGGGTTGAAGCTTTCTTT; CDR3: CASSLNRVEAFF
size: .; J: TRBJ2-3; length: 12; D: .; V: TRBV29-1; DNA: TGCAGCTCCCGCGGGGGCACAGATACGCAGTATTTT; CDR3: CSSRGGTDTQYF
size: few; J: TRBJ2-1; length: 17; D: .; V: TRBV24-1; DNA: TGTGCCACCAGTGAGAGACAGGGACGGGGGCATCACAATGAGCAGTTCTTC; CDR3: CATSERQGRGHHNEQFF
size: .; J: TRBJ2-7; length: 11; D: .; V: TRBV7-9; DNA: TGTGCCAGCAGCCGAGAGGTTGAGCAGTACTTC; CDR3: CASSREVEQYF